This T cell receptor beta chain was found in a study of T cell responses to AZD1222 COVID-19 vaccine. General observations from the study: Donors skewed white British and female; clonal diversity was possibly underestimated.

Note on this clone: Its specificity is not known.

Trimming took 7 bases from V and 6 from J; bases not matched to a gene: 7. CDR3 length equals 15 residues. Germline V CDR1 and CDR2: SNHLY, FYNNEI. Produced via immunoSEQ multiplex PCR; TCRdb's table is partial and in-frame only. This sample carries 150,000 or so clones, under 95% of them seen once, and the ten largest clones take over 7.5%. The receptor was isolated from an adult in good health. The specimen was peripheral blood, collected on day 0 of AZD1222 vaccination. This chain links TRBV2 with TRBJ2-2; the match to TRBD2 covers 11 bases. CDR3 DNA: TGTGCCAGCATTTTAGCGGGGGGGCTTTCCGGGGAGCTGTTTTTT. It translates to CASILAGGLSGELFF.